Sequencing of this T cell receptor beta chain was carried out in a study of blood T cell repertoires in COVID-19. The overall study: COVID-19 samples collected from the United States, Italy and Spain covered acute and convalescent phases.

Germline CDR1 reads SGHNT; CDR2 reads YYREEE (reference sequence). The CDR3 runs 16 residues. Trimming removed 2 bases from V and 0 bases from J; junction bases left unmatched: 5. This clone was found a few times. In the authors' workflow: Estimation of nucleated cell counts was performed using reference gene primer amplification. Repertoires were generated with immunoSEQ multiplex PCR, while TCRdb's copy carries only in-frame clones and drops some. V and J calls and clone size are as listed in that table; D and trimming were resolved from the DNA. The data contain more than 50,000 clones, about 75% of them singletons.

The sequence was collected from a woman older than 75 with acute or convalescent COVID-19. V is TRBV5-4 and J is TRBJ2-1; 7 nucleotides match TRBD2. Material: peripheral blood. The CDR3 is CASSFLGGSSYNEQFF. The DNA of the CDR3 is TGTGCCAGCAGCTTTCTTGGCGGGAGCTCCTACAATGAGCAGTTCTTC. Looking up the rest from reference TRBV5-4 and TRBJ2-1 gives the full variable domain: ETGVTQSPTHLIKTRGQQVTLRCSSQSGHNTVSWYQQALGQGPQFIFQYYREEENGRGNFPPRFSGLQFPNYSSELNVNALELDDSALYLCASSFLGGSSYNEQFFGPGTRLTVL.